This T cell receptor (beta chain) was observed in a study of blood T cell repertoires in COVID-19 (dated by TCRdb to about 2020). With regard to the full study: The collaborator samples originated in the United States, Italy and Spain and spanned the acute and convalescent phases of COVID-19. The prospective study material was composed of cDNA or gDNA derived from T cells, B-cell-depleted T cells, or PBMCs. Deeply sampled blood TCRbeta repertoires from subjects exposed to, actively infected with, or recovered from COVID-19 were included in the dataset. The repertoires were released in a freely available public database intended as a resource for research on the immune response to SARS-CoV-2. Samples came from the ongoing ImmuneRACE study (first 160 participants) plus 1,254 subjects from 6 global collaborators. Nearly every sample came with metadata listing a de-identified subject ID, COVID-19 status, age in years and sex. Where available, HLA class I and class II types were taken from metadata supplied by the sample provider and were not determined by assay-based typing.

TCRbeta CDR3 regions were amplified from genomic DNA by means of the immunoSEQ Assay, a bias-controlled multiplex PCR. The study's processing was this. Nucleated cell counts per sample were estimated from amplification of reference gene primers within the assay. To quantify the absolute abundance of each unique TCRbeta CDR3 rearrangement, sequence reads were collapsed and filtered. For each sample, productive Simpson clonality was calculated as the square root of Simpson's diversity index over productive rearrangements. TCRdb obtained this table from immuneACCESS and retained in-frame rearrangements with V and J assigned. These tables miss some clones; where compared with another copy, unresolved V genes account for less than half of the shortfall, and the remainder is unexplained. Clonal size and the V and J genes are those of that table, whereas D and trimming came from the DNA. The sample table records about 80,000 clones; just under 80% of these occur just once. Around 34% of the sample is taken by the ten largest.

At one collaborating source in Seattle, patients were enrolled during active infection and were followed longitudinally through the course of disease. Each collaborating institution followed its own protocols to collect whole blood in K2EDTA tubes. For TCRbeta analysis, collaborators shipped samples in one of three forms: frozen whole blood, isolated PBMCs, or DNA extracted from either of those sample types. The paper's findings and limits, for the study overall: Clinical and demographic metadata were provided uncurated, with the amount varying by source and participant.

V loses 5 bases of germline sequence and J loses 0 bases, and the interval between the two ends is 10 bases. The germline V gene (reference sequence) supplies CDR1 SEHNR and CDR2 FQNEAQ. There are 14 amino acids in the CDR3, from cysteine to phenylalanine inclusive. Kept here is only the CDR3 DNA, which spans 42 bases and is read in frame from base 1. With regard to this clone: Its target antigen remains unknown. No base-level quality is on record; no much larger clone is a single base apart.

This sequence was found in a man aged 60 to 75 with COVID-19, enrolled during active disease. The receptor chain draws on TRBV7-9 and TRBJ1-1; no D gene is confidently identified. Sequenced input: peripheral blood. DNA sequence: TGTGCCAGCAGCCCCGTCACGGTGAACACTGAAGCTTTCTTT. This is translated as CASSPVTVNTEAFF.